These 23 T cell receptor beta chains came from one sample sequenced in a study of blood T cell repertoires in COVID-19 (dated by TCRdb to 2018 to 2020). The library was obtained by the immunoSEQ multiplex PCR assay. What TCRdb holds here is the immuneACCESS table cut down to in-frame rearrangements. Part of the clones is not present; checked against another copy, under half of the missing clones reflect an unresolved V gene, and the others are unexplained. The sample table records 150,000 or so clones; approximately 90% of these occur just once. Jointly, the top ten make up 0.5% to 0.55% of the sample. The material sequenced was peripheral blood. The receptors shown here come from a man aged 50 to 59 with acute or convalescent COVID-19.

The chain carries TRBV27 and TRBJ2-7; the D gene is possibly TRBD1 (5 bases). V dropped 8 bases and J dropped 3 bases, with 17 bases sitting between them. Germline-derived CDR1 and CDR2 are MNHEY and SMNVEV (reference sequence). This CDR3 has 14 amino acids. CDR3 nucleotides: TGTGCCAGCTCGGCGGTAGGGGCTAACTACGAGCAGTACTTC. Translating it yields CASSAVGANYEQYF.

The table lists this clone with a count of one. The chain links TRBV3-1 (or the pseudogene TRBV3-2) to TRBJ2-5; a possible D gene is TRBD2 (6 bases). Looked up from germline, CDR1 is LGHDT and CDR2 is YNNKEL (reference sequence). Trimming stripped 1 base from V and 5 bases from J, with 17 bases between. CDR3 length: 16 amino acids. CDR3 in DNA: TGTGCCAGCAGCCAAGCTTCGGAGCCCCGGGGGGAGACCCAGTACTTC. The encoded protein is CASSQASEPRGETQYF.

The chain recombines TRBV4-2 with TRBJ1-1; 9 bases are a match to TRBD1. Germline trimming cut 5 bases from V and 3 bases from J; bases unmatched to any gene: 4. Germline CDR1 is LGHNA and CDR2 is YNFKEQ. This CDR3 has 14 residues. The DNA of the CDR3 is TGTGCCAGCAGCACAGGGGGCCGGGACACTGAAGCTTTCTTT. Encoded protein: CASSTGGRDTEAFF.

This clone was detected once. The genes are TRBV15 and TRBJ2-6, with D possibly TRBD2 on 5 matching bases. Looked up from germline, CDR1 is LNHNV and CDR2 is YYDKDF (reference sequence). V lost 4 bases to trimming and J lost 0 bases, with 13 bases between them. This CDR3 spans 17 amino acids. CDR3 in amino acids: CATSTSRRNSGANVLTF. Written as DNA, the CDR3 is TGTGCCACCAGCACCTCTAGGAGGAACTCTGGGGCCAACGTCCTGACTTTC.

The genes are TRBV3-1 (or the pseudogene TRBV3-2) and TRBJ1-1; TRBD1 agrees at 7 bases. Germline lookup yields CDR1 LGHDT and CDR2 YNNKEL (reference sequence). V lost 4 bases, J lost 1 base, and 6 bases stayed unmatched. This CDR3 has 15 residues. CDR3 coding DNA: TGTGCCAGCAGCCCGAGGACAGGAACGAACACTGAAGCTTTCTTT. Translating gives CASSPRTGTNTEAFF.

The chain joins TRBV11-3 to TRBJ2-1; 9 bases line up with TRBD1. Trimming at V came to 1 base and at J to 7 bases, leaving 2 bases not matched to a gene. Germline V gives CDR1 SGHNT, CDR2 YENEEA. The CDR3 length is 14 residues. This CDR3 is CASSLAGQGNEQFF. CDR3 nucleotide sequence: TGTGCCAGCAGCTTAGCTGGACAGGGGAATGAGCAGTTCTTC.

CDR3 in DNA: TGTGCCAGTAGTAGCAGGGGCAGCACCGGGGAGCTGTTTTTT. It codes for CASSSRGSTGELFF. This chain joins TRBV19 and TRBJ2-2, with a tentative D call TRBD1 (6 bases). Germline V lookup: CDR1 LNHDA, CDR2 SQIVND (reference sequence). The CDR3 consists of 14 residues. The ends were cut back, 4 bases at V and 4 bases at J, with 10 bases in the middle.

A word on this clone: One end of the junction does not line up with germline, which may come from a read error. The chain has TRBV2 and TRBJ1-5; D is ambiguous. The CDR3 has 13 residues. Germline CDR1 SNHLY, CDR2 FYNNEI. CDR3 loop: CASREGRYQPQHF. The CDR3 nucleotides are TGTGCCAGCAGAGAAGGGAGGTATCAGCCCCAGCATTTT.

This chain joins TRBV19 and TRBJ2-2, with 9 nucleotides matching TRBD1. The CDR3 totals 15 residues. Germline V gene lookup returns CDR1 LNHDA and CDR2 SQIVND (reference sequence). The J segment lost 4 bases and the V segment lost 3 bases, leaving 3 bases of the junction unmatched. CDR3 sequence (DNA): TGTGCCAGTAGTATGGGGGACAGGGCCACCGGGGAGCTGTTTTTT. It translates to CASSMGDRATGELFF.

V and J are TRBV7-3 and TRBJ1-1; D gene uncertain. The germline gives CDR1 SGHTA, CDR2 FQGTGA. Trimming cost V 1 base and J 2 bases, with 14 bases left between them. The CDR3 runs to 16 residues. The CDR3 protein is CASSLNPGKPNTEAFF. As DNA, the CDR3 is TGTGCCAGCAGCTTAAATCCCGGGAAACCCAACACTGAAGCTTTCTTT.

The CDR3 DNA reads TGTGCCAGTAGCTTGCGACAGGGAGGTAATTCACCCCTCCACTTT. Residues: CASSLRQGGNSPLHF. This chain uses TRBV19 with TRBJ1-6; 7 nucleotides agree with TRBD1. The V and J ends lost 6 bases and 6 bases, in that order; junction bases with no gene match: 8. Germline CDR1 and CDR2: LNHDA and SQIVND (reference sequence). This CDR3 comprises 15 residues. Combining the CDR3 with reference TRBV19 and TRBJ1-6 gives the whole variable domain DGGITQSPKYLFRKEGQNVTLSCEQNLNHDAMYWYRQDPGQGLRLIYYSQIVNDFQKGDIAEGYSVSREKKESFPLTVTSAQKNPTAFYLCASSLRQGGNSPLHFGNGTRLTVT.

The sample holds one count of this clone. The CDR3 loop reads CASSHFGQGTQPQHF. The DNA for the CDR3 is TGTGCCAGCAGCCATTTCGGACAGGGAACGCAGCCCCAGCATTTT. V is TRBV3-1 (or the pseudogene TRBV3-2) and J is TRBJ1-5; 8 positions match TRBD1. The CDR3 contains 15 residues. Unmatched junction bases numbered 8, after V lost 3 bases and J lost 7 bases. Looked up from germline, CDR1 is LGHDT and CDR2 is YNNKEL (reference sequence).

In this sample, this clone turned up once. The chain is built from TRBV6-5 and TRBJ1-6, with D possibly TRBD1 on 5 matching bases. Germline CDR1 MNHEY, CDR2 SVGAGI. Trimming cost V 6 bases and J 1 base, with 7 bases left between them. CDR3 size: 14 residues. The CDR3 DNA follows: TGTGCCAGCAGGGGGGGATCCTATAATTCACCCCTCCACTTT. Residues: CASRGGSYNSPLHF.

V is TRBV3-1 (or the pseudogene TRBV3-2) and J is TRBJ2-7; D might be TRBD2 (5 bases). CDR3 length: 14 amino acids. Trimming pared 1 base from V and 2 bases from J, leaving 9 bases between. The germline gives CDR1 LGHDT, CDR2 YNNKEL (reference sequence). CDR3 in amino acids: CASSQGQRPYEQYV. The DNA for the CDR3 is TGTGCCAGCAGCCAAGGTCAGCGGCCCTACGAGCAGTACGTC.

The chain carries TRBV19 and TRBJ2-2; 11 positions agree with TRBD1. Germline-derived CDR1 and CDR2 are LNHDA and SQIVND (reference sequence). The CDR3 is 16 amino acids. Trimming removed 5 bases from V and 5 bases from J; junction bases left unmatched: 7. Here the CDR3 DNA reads TGTGCCAGTAGTGTCGGGACAGGGGGTCATACCGGGGAGCTGTTTTTT. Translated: CASSVGTGGHTGELFF.

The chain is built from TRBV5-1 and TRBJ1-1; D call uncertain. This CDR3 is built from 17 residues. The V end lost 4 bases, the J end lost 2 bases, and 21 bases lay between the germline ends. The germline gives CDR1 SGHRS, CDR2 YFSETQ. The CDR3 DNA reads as TGCGCCAGCAGCCCGATCCAAGCGGGGTTCCAAAACACTGAAGCTTTCTTT. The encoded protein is CASSPIQAGFQNTEAFF.

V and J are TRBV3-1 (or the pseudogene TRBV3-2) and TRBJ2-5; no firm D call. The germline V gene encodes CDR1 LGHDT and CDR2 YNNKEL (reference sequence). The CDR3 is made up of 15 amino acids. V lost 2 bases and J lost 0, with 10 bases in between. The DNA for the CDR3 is TGTGCCAGCAGCCAATTTCGCAGGAACCAAGAGACCCAGTACTTC. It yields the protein CASSQFRRNQETQYF.

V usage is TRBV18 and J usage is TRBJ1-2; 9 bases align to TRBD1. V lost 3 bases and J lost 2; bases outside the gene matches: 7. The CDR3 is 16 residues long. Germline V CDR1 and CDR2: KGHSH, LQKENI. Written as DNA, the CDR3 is TGTGCCAGCTCACCCGGGACAGGGAGCAGGAACTATGGCTACACCTTC. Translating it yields CASSPGTGSRNYGYTF.

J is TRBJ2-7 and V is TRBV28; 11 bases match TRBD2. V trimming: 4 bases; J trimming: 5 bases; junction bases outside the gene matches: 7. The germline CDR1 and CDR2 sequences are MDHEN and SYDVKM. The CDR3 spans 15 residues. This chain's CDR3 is CASSSPQGLADEQYF. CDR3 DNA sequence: TGTGCCAGCAGTTCCCCCCAGGGACTAGCGGACGAGCAGTACTTC.

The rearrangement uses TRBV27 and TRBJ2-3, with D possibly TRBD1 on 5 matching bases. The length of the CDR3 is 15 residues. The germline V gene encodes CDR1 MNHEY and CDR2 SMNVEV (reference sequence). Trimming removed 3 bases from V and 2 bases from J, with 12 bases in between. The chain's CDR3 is CASSFQQGHTDTQYF. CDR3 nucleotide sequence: TGTGCCAGCAGTTTCCAGCAGGGCCACACAGATACGCAGTATTTT.

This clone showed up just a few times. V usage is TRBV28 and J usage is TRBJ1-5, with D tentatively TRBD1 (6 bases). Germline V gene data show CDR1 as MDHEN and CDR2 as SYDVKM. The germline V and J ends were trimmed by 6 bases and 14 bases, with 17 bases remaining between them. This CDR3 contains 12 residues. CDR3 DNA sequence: TGTGCCAGCAGCTACCAGCAGGGGCGCGAGCATTTT. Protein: CASSYQQGREHF.

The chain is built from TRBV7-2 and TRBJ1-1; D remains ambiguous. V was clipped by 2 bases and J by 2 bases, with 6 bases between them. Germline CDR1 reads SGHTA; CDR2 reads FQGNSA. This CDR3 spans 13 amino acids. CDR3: CASSLTVNTEAFF. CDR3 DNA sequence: TGTGCCAGCAGCTTAACGGTCAACACTGAAGCTTTCTTT.

The CDR3 sequence: CASRQTGGREKLFF. Here the CDR3 DNA reads TGTGCCAGCAGGCAGACAGGGGGCAGGGAAAAACTGTTTTTT. V and J are TRBV2 and TRBJ1-4, with 10 bases lining up with TRBD1. The CDR3 loop spans 14 amino acids. Germline V CDR1 and CDR2: SNHLY, FYNNEI. V was pared by 6 bases and J by 8 bases, with 6 bases of the junction left unmatched.